This TCR beta chain was recovered during a study of PD-L1 blockade in urothelial cancer. For the study at large: Blood was evaluated 3 weeks (second dose) and 6 weeks after therapy began.

Spiking of synthetic TCR analog templates was performed in each PCR. Using immunoSEQ multiplex PCR, the repertoire was profiled, and TCRdb retains in-frame clones only, with some absent. Found here are about 80,000 clones, about 85% of them singletons; the top ten hold 6.7%. Time point indicated: pretreatment peripheral blood. Germline CDR1 is MRHNA and CDR2 is SNTAGT. V dropped 4 bases and J dropped 9; count of bases not matched to a gene: 11. The CDR3 runs to 15 residues. The specimen comprised PBMCs, sampled around atezolizumab (anti-PD-L1) treatment. The receptor's source is a man between 35 and 55 years old with urothelial cancer. The rearrangement joins TRBV6-4 to TRBJ1-5; 8 bases agree with TRBD1. This CDR3 is CASSAPGQARLPQHF. CDR3 nucleotides: TGTGCCAGCAGTGCCCCGGGACAGGCTCGACTGCCCCAGCATTTT.